Below are 23 T cell receptor beta chains sequenced from a single sample in a study of blood T cell repertoires in COVID-19. Method: immunoSEQ multiplex PCR; TCRdb's copy keeps in-frame clones and lacks some. The data contain some 220,000 clones, roughly 85% of them singletons. Sequences were obtained from peripheral blood. These receptors came from a man between 45 and 60 years old with COVID-19, enrolled during active disease.

This clone was detected only once. The rearrangement links TRBV7-8 to TRBJ1-2; no definite D call. CDR1 and CDR2 (germline): SGHVS, FQNEAQ. Trimming pared 1 base from V and 4 bases from J, leaving 7 bases between. The CDR3 has 13 amino acids. The CDR3 nucleotides are TGTGCCAGCAGCTTAGACTTTCGCTATGGCTACACCTTC. This codes for CASSLDFRYGYTF. The full variable domain, completed using reference TRBV7-8 and TRBJ1-2, is GAGVSQSPRYKVAKRGQDVALRCDPISGHVSLFWYQQALGQGPEFLTYFQNEAQLDKSGLPSDRFFAERPEGSVSTLKIQRTQQEDSAVYLCASSLDFRYGYTFGSGTRLTVV.

The gene calls are TRBV5-5 and TRBJ1-5; D is ambiguous. This CDR3 contains 14 residues. The V end lost 0 bases, the J end lost 6 bases, and 10 bases lay between the germline ends. The germline V gene has CDR1 SGHKS and CDR2 YYEKEE (reference sequence). The CDR3 nucleotides are TGTGCCAGCAGCTTGGCTGGGGAGGGTCAGCCCCAGCATTTT. Translating gives CASSLAGEGQPQHF.

DNA of the CDR3: TGTGCCACCAGCAGAGAGGGCATGGGGGGGATACTAGCCAAAAACATTCAGTACTTC. Its translation: CATSREGMGGILAKNIQYF. The gene calls are TRBV15 and TRBJ2-4, with 7 bases fitting TRBD2. The CDR3 is made up of 19 amino acids. The V segment lost 0 bases and the J segment 0 bases; nucleotides outside the gene matches: 11. The germline CDR1 and CDR2 sequences are LNHNV and YYDKDF (reference sequence).

The chain has TRBV10-3 and TRBJ2-1, with TRBD2 identical over 9 bases. Germline lookup yields CDR1 ENHRY and CDR2 SYGVKD. The CDR3 runs to 14 residues. With 6 bases clipped from V and 10 bases from J, the junction kept 10 bases outside the gene matches. CDR3 nucleotide sequence: TGTGCCATCAGAATCGAAACGAGCGGGGGGGAGCAGTTCTTC. It specifies CAIRIETSGGEQFF.

The gene calls are TRBV7-3 and TRBJ2-1, with TRBD1 as a possible D gene (6 bases). The CDR3 totals 17 residues. The germline V gene has CDR1 SGHTA and CDR2 FQGTGA. The ends were cut back, 2 bases at V and 4 bases at J, with 18 bases in the middle. As DNA, the CDR3 is TGTGCCAGCAGCTTACGGTCCCACAGGGCCCCGTACAATGAGCAGTTCTTC. Its translation is CASSLRSHRAPYNEQFF.

This CDR3 reads CASRKQGANEKLFF. As DNA, the CDR3 is TGTGCCAGTAGAAAACAGGGAGCTAATGAAAAACTGTTTTTT. The genes are TRBV19 and TRBJ1-4, with a possible D match to TRBD1 (6 bases). The germline V gene encodes CDR1 LNHDA and CDR2 SQIVND (reference sequence). V shed 6 bases and J shed 3 bases, with 11 bases lying between them. The CDR3 length is 14 residues.

This chain links TRBV11-2 with TRBJ2-3; D remains unclear. Deletions cut 5 bases from V and 1 base from J, with 10 bases between. This CDR3 spans 14 amino acids. Germline assignment: CDR1 SGHAT and CDR2 FQNNGV. The CDR3 DNA sequence: TGTGCCAGCAGCACATCAGTGGGCACAGATACGCAGTATTTT. It yields the protein CASSTSVGTDTQYF.

The chain employs TRBV6-1 and TRBJ1-2; weak D call: TRBD1 (6 bases). The CDR3 has 15 residues. Germline lookup yields CDR1 MNHNS and CDR2 SASEGT. The V end lost 2 bases, the J end lost 4 bases, and 14 bases lay between the germline ends. Here the CDR3 reads CASSESGGGSYGYTF. The CDR3 DNA reads TGTGCCAGCAGTGAATCGGGGGGCGGTAGCTATGGCTACACCTTC.

CDR3 protein: CASRQPGQAYEQYF. Here the CDR3 DNA reads TGTGCCAGCAGACAACCGGGACAGGCCTACGAGCAGTACTTC. The J gene is TRBJ2-7, the V gene TRBV7-9; 8 bases map to TRBD1. Germline V gene sequence: CDR1 SEHNR, CDR2 FQNEAQ (reference sequence). The V and J ends lost 6 bases and 2 bases, in that order; junction bases with no gene match: 6. The CDR3 totals 14 residues.

This clone has just a few counts. The V call is TRBV19, the J call TRBJ1-6; D possibly corresponds to TRBD1 (5 bases). Germline lookup yields CDR1 LNHDA and CDR2 SQIVND (reference sequence). V was shortened by 4 bases and J by 2 bases, with 18 bases between the two germline ends. The CDR3 is made up of 18 amino acids. CDR3 amino acids: CASSTRRQLRPYNSPLHF. The CDR3, as DNA: TGTGCCAGTAGTACCCGACGACAGCTACGCCCCTATAATTCACCCCTCCACTTT.

This chain joins TRBV11-3 and TRBJ1-1, with TRBD1 as a possible D gene (6 bases). V lost 6 bases, J lost 1 base, and 12 bases lay in between. Germline CDR1 reads SGHNT; CDR2 reads YENEEA. The CDR3 extends over 14 amino acids. The CDR3 DNA follows: TGTGCCAGCAGTAACAGGGTCGCGAACACTGAAGCTTTCTTT. The encoded protein is CASSNRVANTEAFF.

The genes are TRBV10-3 and TRBJ1-2; 8 bases are shared with TRBD1. The CDR3 is 14 residues long. The V gene's germline CDR1 is ENHRY and CDR2 SYGVKD. V lost 3 bases, J lost 7 bases, and 7 bases stayed unmatched. This CDR3 is CAISDSDRAGGYTF. CDR3 DNA: TGTGCCATCAGTGACTCGGACAGGGCTGGTGGCTACACCTTC.

This clone was detected only once. This CDR3 is CASSEVNRAYGYTF. CDR3 coding DNA: TGTGCCAGCAGTGAAGTTAACAGGGCCTATGGCTACACCTTC. The J gene is TRBJ1-2, the V gene TRBV6-1, with D possibly TRBD1 on 6 matching bases. The CDR3 spans 14 residues. V lost 1 base to trimming and J lost 4 bases, with 10 bases between them. Germline values: CDR1 MNHNS, CDR2 SASEGT.

The chain couples TRBV18 to TRBJ1-2; D perhaps matches TRBD1 (5 bases). With 2 bases removed from V and 2 bases from J, the gap between germline ends came to 6 bases. CDR1 KGHSH and CDR2 LQKENI come from the germline V gene. The CDR3 runs 13 residues. The CDR3 region is CASSPAGNYGYTF. The DNA for the CDR3 is TGTGCCAGCTCACCAGCAGGGAACTATGGCTACACCTTC.

This clone was found once. CDR3 loop: CASGGVDRNTGELFF. The CDR3 nucleotides read TGTGCCAGCGGGGGCGTGGACAGGAACACCGGGGAGCTGTTTTTT. The V and J genes are TRBV2 and TRBJ2-2, with D tentatively TRBD1 (6 bases). Germline values: CDR1 SNHLY, CDR2 FYNNEI. This CDR3 has 15 amino acids. With 8 bases removed from V and 1 base from J, the gap between germline ends came to 14 bases.

This chain connects TRBV9 to TRBJ1-5, with D unresolved. Germline V lookup: CDR1 SGDLS, CDR2 YYNGEE. The CDR3 sequence is 15 residues long. The V and J ends lost 0 bases and 0 bases respectively, with 7 bases between them. DNA for the CDR3: TGTGCCAGCAGCGTAGAAGGAGATAGCAATCAGCCCCAGCATTTT. This encodes CASSVEGDSNQPQHF.

The chain employs TRBV7-8 and TRBJ2-2, with TRBD2 as a possible D gene (6 bases). Trimming took off 3 bases at V and 1 base at J, with 9 bases between the two ends. Germline V gene lookup returns CDR1 SGHVS and CDR2 FQNEAQ. CDR3 length: 15 residues. CDR3 protein: CASSFAGRNTGELFF. The DNA of the CDR3 is TGTGCCAGCAGCTTCGCGGGGAGGAACACCGGGGAGCTGTTTTTT.

CDR3 nucleotide sequence: TGTGCCAGCAGGGACAGGGTTTCGGTAAACATTCAGTACTTC. Its protein product is CASRDRVSVNIQYF. The V gene is TRBV2, the J gene TRBJ2-4; 8 bases line up with TRBD1. In germline, CDR1 is SNHLY, CDR2 FYNNEI. CDR3 length: 14 amino acids. V was clipped by 6 bases and J by 6 bases; unmatched bases: 7.

The chain has TRBV9 and TRBJ2-5; TRBD2 aligns across 7 bases. CDR3 size: 14 residues. Looked up from germline, CDR1 is SGDLS and CDR2 is YYNGEE. V shed 5 bases, J shed 1 base, and the junction held 5 bases outside the gene matches. DNA for the CDR3: TGTGCCAGCAGTCCCCGGGGGGTCCAAGAGACCCAGTACTTC. Its translation: CASSPRGVQETQYF.

The rearrangement links TRBV6-2 or TRBV6-3 to TRBJ2-7; 15 nucleotides align to TRBD2. The V segment lost 2 bases and the J segment 3 bases; nucleotides outside the gene matches: 8. The CDR3 runs 18 residues. Germline CDR1 is MNHEY and CDR2 is SVGEGT. The CDR3 DNA reads as TGTGCCAGCAGTTACCCGGGACTAGCGGGGGGAAATCTCTACGAGCAGTACTTC. Its translation: CASSYPGLAGGNLYEQYF.

The V call is TRBV12-5, the J call TRBJ2-5, with 8 positions matching TRBD1. The J segment lost 2 bases and the V segment lost 7 bases, leaving 6 bases of the junction unmatched. In germline, CDR1 is LGHNT, CDR2 FRNRAP. CDR3 length: 14 amino acids. CDR3 bases: TGTGCTAGTGCCCAGGACAGGGTACAAGAGACCCAGTACTTC. Encoded protein: CASAQDRVQETQYF.

The rearrangement joins TRBV3-1 (or the pseudogene TRBV3-2) to TRBJ2-3; D unresolved. This CDR3 has 14 amino acids. Per the germline V gene, CDR1 is LGHDT and CDR2 is YNNKEL (reference sequence). Deletions cut 2 bases from V and 1 base from J, with 7 bases between. CDR3 in DNA: TGTGCCAGCAGCCAATGGAGCGGCACAGATACGCAGTATTTT. Protein product: CASSQWSGTDTQYF.

This rearrangement joins TRBV19 to TRBJ2-3; D may be TRBD1 (5 bases). There are 16 residues in the CDR3. Germline V gives CDR1 LNHDA, CDR2 SQIVND (reference sequence). The germline V and J ends were trimmed by 4 bases and 1 base, with 15 bases remaining between them. The CDR3 reads CASSTPRQGGTDTQYF. CDR3 DNA: TGTGCCAGTAGTACCCCGCGGCAGGGTGGCACAGATACGCAGTATTTT.